The rows below give T cell receptor beta chains drawn from one sample of a study of shared T cell receptors in the human thymus. Produced via immunoSEQ multiplex PCR; TCRdb's table is partial and in-frame only. The sample contains about 380,000 clones, roughly 94% of which appear only once. Source material: thymocytes. Every receptor here comes from a human donor. Each CDR3 is given with its conserved first and last residue. The D gene is left open where the match is weak. A row's size may be missing; if present it is once, few, many or a size class.

>once|TRBV5-1|TRBJ2-1|.
TGCGCCAGCAGCTTGCTATGGAGACACTCCTACAATGAGCAGTTCTTC
CASSLLWRHSYNEQFF
>once|TRBV27|TRBJ2-2|.
TGTGCCAGCAGTTTATCGAGCAGGAGAATCGGGGAGCTGTTTTTT
CASSLSSRRIGELFF
>.|TRBV6-4|TRBJ2-1|TRBD2
TGTGCCAGCAGTGCCGAAGGACTAGCGGGAGATAGCACCTACAATGAGCAGTTCTTC
CASSAEGLAGDSTYNEQFF
>.|TRBV11-1|TRBJ2-7|TRBD2
TGTGCCAGCAGCTTGATACTAGCGGGCGAGCAGTACTTC
CASSLILAGEQYF
>.|TRBV7-8|TRBJ1-1|.
TGTGCCAGCAGCTTAGCTAGGAGAAGTGAAGCTTTCTTT
CASSLARRSEAFF
>.|TRBV27|TRBJ2-1|TRBD2
TGTGCCAGCGGTGAAGGACTAGCGGGAATCAGAGAGCAGTTCTTC
CASGEGLAGIREQFF
>.|TRBV7-6|TRBJ2-7|.
TGTGCCAGCAGCATGCCGGGCCCCAGCTCCTACGAGCAGTACTTC
CASSMPGPSSYEQYF
>.|TRBV29-1|TRBJ2-1|TRBD2
TGCAGCGTTGAGGAGACTAGCGGGAAGTGGCGCCACAATGAGCAGTTCTTC
CSVEETSGKWRHNEQFF
>.|TRBV5-1|TRBJ2-7|.
TGCGCCAGCAGCTCAGGACAGACGGGTTTTGAGGAGCAGTACTTC
CASSSGQTGFEEQYF
>.|TRBV10-3|TRBJ1-1|.
TGTGCCATCAGTGAGCGGGGCGCCTCGAACACTGAAGCTTTCTTT
CAISERGASNTEAFF
>.|TRBV25-1|TRBJ2-1|.
TGTGCCAGCAGTGAATATCAGGACAGCTCCTACAATGAGCAGTTCTTC
CASSEYQDSSYNEQFF
>.|TRBV19|TRBJ2-7|.
TGTGCCAGTAGTATAAGGCAAGGAACCTACGAGCAGTACTTC
CASSIRQGTYEQYF
>.|TRBV7-9|TRBJ1-3|.
TGTGCCAGCAGATCGAGGGGACTCTCTGGAAACACCATATATTTT
CASRSRGLSGNTIYF
>once|TRBV27|TRBJ2-2|.
TGTGCCAGCAGTTTAATCTCCGGGGCCGGGGAGCTGTTTTTT
CASSLISGAGELFF
>.|TRBV6-5|TRBJ2-7|TRBD1
TGTGCCAGCAGTTCGGGACAGGTACGCTACGAGCAGTACTTC
CASSSGQVRYEQYF
>.|TRBV10-3|TRBJ1-2|.
TGTGCCATCGGGGGGGATCTTAACTATGGCTACACCTTC
CAIGGDLNYGYTF
>.|TRBV19|TRBJ2-1|.
TGTGCCAGTAGTATAGAGGGGCGGGAACGCCCAGCTGAGCAGTTCTTC
CASSIEGRERPAEQFF
>.|TRBV11-3|TRBJ2-5|.
TGTGCCAGCAGCCCCCGAGAGACCCAGTACTTC
CASSPRETQYF
>.|TRBV4-3|TRBJ2-1|.
TGCGCCAGCAGCCAACTCCTCAGCTCCTACAATGAGCAGTTCTTC
CASSQLLSSYNEQFF
>.|TRBV6-1|TRBJ2-3|.
TGTGCCAGCCCTTACCGCGGACCTACTACAGATACGCAGTATTTT
CASPYRGPTTDTQYF
>.|TRBV14|TRBJ1-4|.
TGTGCCAGCAGCCAACAGGGTAGAGGCTATGCAACTAATGAAAAACTGTTTTTT
CASSQQGRGYATNEKLFF
>.|TRBV7-2|TRBJ2-5|TRBD1
TGTGCCAGCAGCCCCTGGGCGAGGTCGGGACAGGGACAAGAGACCCAGTACTTC
CASSPWARSGQGQETQYF
>.|TRBV6-1|TRBJ1-5|.
TGTGCCAGCACTGTCCAGGGGCGTCGTCAGCCCCAGCATTTT
CASTVQGRRQPQHF
>.|TRBV27|TRBJ2-7|TRBD2
TGTGCCAGCAGTCCCCGTTGCGGGAGGGCCACCTACGAGCAGTACTTC
CASSPRCGRATYEQYF
>.|TRBV5-6|TRBJ2-7|.
TGTGCCAGCAGCTTAGCCTCCGGGCAGGGGCAGTACTTC
CASSLASGQGQYF
>.|TRBV4-2|TRBJ2-2|TRBD2
TGTGCCAGCAGCCAAGATAGCGGGAGAGAAACCGGGGAGCTGTTTTTT
CASSQDSGRETGELFF
>.|TRBV6-1|TRBJ2-7|.
TGTGCCAGCAGTGAAGCGAGGGGGGCCTCGTCTAGCTACGAGCAGTACTTC
CASSEARGASSSYEQYF
>.|TRBV25-1|TRBJ2-1|.
TGTGCCAGCTCCGCTTACAATGAGCAGTTCTTC
CASSAYNEQFF
>.|TRBV5-1|TRBJ2-7|.
TGCGCCAGCAGCTTCCAGGGGCCGCTCTACGAGCAGTACTTC
CASSFQGPLYEQYF
>.|TRBV7-9|TRBJ2-7|TRBD1
TGTGCCAGCAGTTCCGCCACAGGGGATATGGACGAGCAGTACTTC
CASSSATGDMDEQYF
>.|TRBV19|TRBJ1-1|.
TGTGCCAGTAGTATCCCGGACTCGAACACTGAAGCTTTCTTT
CASSIPDSNTEAFF
>.|TRBV27|TRBJ2-3|.
TGTGCCAGCCGCGCAGGGCGGGATACGCAGTATTTT
CASRAGRDTQYF
>.|TRBV11-2|TRBJ2-2|.
TGTGCCAGCAGCTCCCAAGACAGACCGAACACCGGGGAGCTGTTTTTT
CASSSQDRPNTGELFF
>few|TRBV5-1|TRBJ2-2|TRBD2
TGCGCCAGCAGCTTGATGCCAACTAGCGGGAGTGGTGAGGATGACGGGGAGCTGTTTTTT
CASSLMPTSGSGEDDGELFF
>.|TRBV28|TRBJ2-7|.
TGTGCCAGCAGTTTGCCGTGGACCTCCTACGAGCAGTACTTC
CASSLPWTSYEQYF
>once|TRBV28|TRBJ2-1|.
TGTGCCAGCAGTCTCCCCGGGCGGGGGCTATACAATGAGCAGTTCTTC
CASSLPGRGLYNEQFF
>.|TRBV19|TRBJ2-1|TRBD2
TGTGCCAGTACTGGGACTAGCGGGTCCAATGAGCAGTTCTTC
CASTGTSGSNEQFF
>.|TRBV9|TRBJ2-3|TRBD2
TGTGCCAGCAGCGTAGGAGGAACTAGCGGGAGTTTGGCAGATACGCAGTATTTT
CASSVGGTSGSLADTQYF
>once|TRBV4-2|TRBJ2-3|.
TGTGCCAGCAGCCAAGATGGAAGGACTAGAGGGGGGCATTTT
CASSQDGRTRGGHF
>.|TRBV7-9|TRBJ1-3|.
TGTGCCAGCAGCCCATCGTCGGCGGGCATTGGAAACACCATATATTTT
CASSPSSAGIGNTIYF
>.|TRBV27|TRBJ1-3|.
TGTGCCAACCGAAACCTTCAAGAATCGGGGGGAGCTGGAAACACCATATATTTT
CANRNLQESGGAGNTIYF
>.|TRBV27|TRBJ1-1|.
TGTGCCAGCAGCCGAGCTGAATCGGGGTATATTAAAGCTTTCTTT
CASSRAESGYIKAFF
>.|TRBV15|TRBJ1-2|TRBD1
TGTGCCACCAGCATAATCCCTGGGGATAACAGGGGAATGGGTGGCTACACCTTC
CATSIIPGDNRGMGGYTF
>.|TRBV19|TRBJ2-7|.
TGTGCCAGTAGTATAAAGTCCAGGGGGGTTCCGGCAGGGAAGATATACGAGCAGTACTTC
CASSIKSRGVPAGKIYEQYF
>.|TRBV6-5|TRBJ2-2|.
TGTGCCAGCAGGGAGAACACCGGGGAGCTGTTTTTT
CASRENTGELFF
>.|TRBV5-6|TRBJ2-3|TRBD1
TGTGCCAGCAGCTTGTGGGACAGGGACAGCACAGATACGCAGTATTTT
CASSLWDRDSTDTQYF
>.|TRBV29-1|TRBJ2-3|.
TGCAGCGTTGAACGGCGGAAGCGCACAGATACGCAGTATTTT
CSVERRKRTDTQYF